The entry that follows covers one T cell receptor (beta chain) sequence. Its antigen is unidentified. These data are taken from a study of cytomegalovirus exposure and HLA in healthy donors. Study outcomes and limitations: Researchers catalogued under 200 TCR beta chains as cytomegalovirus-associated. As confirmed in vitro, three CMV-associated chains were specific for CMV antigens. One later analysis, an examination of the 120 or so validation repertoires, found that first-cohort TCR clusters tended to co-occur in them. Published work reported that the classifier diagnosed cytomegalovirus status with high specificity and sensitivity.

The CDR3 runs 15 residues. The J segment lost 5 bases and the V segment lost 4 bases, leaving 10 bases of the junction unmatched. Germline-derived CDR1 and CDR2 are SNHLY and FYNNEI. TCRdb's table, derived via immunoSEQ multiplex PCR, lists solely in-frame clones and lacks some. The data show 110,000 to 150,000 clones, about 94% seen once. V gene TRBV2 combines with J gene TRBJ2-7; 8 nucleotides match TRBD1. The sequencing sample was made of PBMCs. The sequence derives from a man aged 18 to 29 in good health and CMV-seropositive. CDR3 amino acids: CASSAQAGGRDEQYF. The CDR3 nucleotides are TGTGCCAGCAGTGCCCAAGCAGGGGGCAGGGACGAGCAGTACTTC.